This T cell receptor (beta chain) was documented in a study of blood T cell repertoires in acute mononucleosis. Overall study findings and caveats: Persisting acute clonotypes, only about 9%, still made up most of the response. GLC-BM selection appeared to involve both TCR alpha and beta chains.

The CDR3 length is 14 residues. Germline loops: CDR1 SQVTM, CDR2 ANQGSEA. Time point: convalescence about 6 months (5-8 months) after acute presentation (visit 7). Cells were sorted with PE-conjugated BMLF1 280-288 tetramer. cDNA came from RNA of at least 8,500 tetramer+ CD8 T cells. The data were produced by immunoSEQ multiplex PCR, yet TCRdb's version contains in-frame clones alone and is incomplete. The data show approximately 2,500 clones, around a quarter seen once. There are a few counts of this clone. A read error likely explains this, since a far larger clone differs by one base. V gene TRBV29-1 combines with J gene TRBJ1-4; 10 bases fit TRBD1. The sequencing here drew on EBV GLC epitope tetramer+ CD8+ T cells sorted from PBMCs, taken during convalescence from infectious mononucleosis. Subset specified: CD8 T cells binding tetramer with EBV BMLF1 280-288 peptide (GLC-BM). This receptor was obtained from a woman aged 18-29 years with infectious mononucleosis caused by EBV. The CDR3 loop reads CGVGQGGTNEKLFF. The CDR3 nucleotides are TGCGGCGTAGGACAGGGGGGGACTAATGAAAAACTGTTTTTT.